Reported below is one T cell receptor beta chain. This record comes from a study of blood T cell repertoires in COVID-19. Study-level background: COVID-19 samples collected from the United States, Italy and Spain covered acute and convalescent phases.

Trimming at V came to 4 bases and at J to 5 bases, leaving 4 bases not matched to a gene. The length of the CDR3 is 14 residues. Germline lookup yields CDR1 SNHLY and CDR2 FYNNEI. Under the authors' procedure: Reference gene primer amplification gave estimated nucleated cell counts. Only in-frame clones appear in the TCRdb table, and some are missing; sequencing was by immunoSEQ multiplex PCR. The V and J calls and clone size were taken over from that table, and D and trimming were inferred from the DNA. Of 150,000 or so clones detected, about 79% appear once; the ten largest clones hold about 3%. Material: peripheral blood. The V call is TRBV2, the J call TRBJ1-1, with TRBD1 identical over 10 bases. The TCR was taken from a woman older than 75 with acute or convalescent COVID-19. The CDR3 DNA follows: TGTGCCAGCAGTGCTCGGGACAGGGGAACTGAAGCTTTCTTT. It yields the protein CASSARDRGTEAFF. The variable domain in full, completed from reference TRBV2 and TRBJ1-1, reads EPEVTQTPSHQVTQMGQEVILRCVPISNHLYFYWYRQILGQKVEFLVSFYNNEISEKSEIFDDQFSVERPDGSNFTLKIRSTKLEDSAMYFCASSARDRGTEAFFGQGTRLTVV.